Listed below are T cell receptor beta chains from one sample, sequenced in a study of blood T cell repertoires in COVID-19. Sequencing was performed with immunoSEQ multiplex PCR; in TCRdb, only in-frame clones are kept and a portion is missing. Among 120,000 to 150,000 clones, 80% to 90% were seen once, and the ten largest hold roughly 37%. Sequenced: peripheral blood. These receptors all come from a man in his fifties or sixties who had recovered from COVID-19. The CDR3 runs from the conserved cysteine through the conserved F or W. D genes are given only for firm matches. Rows give clone size only sometimes, using once, few, many, or a class for an expanded clone.

clone size | J gene | D gene | V gene | CDR3 DNA | CDR3 protein
NA | TRBJ1-5 | NA | TRBV6-2/TRBV6-3 | TGTGCCAGCAGTTACTCGTTCTCTCAGCCCCAGCATTTT | CASSYSFSQPQHF
NA | TRBJ1-2 | TRBD1 | TRBV29-1 | TGCAGCGCCTGGACAGGGGCAGGCTACACCTTC | CSAWTGAGYTF
NA | TRBJ2-1 | TRBD2 | TRBV9 | TGTGCCAGCAGCGTAGTCCCTACCGGGACTAGCGGGGGTTCCTACAATGAGCAGTTCTTC | CASSVVPTGTSGGSYNEQFF
NA | TRBJ1-5 | TRBD1 | TRBV28 | TGTGCCAGCACCCTTGTCAGAGGACAGGGGCTCCCTAGCAATCAGCCCCAGCATTTT | CASTLVRGQGLPSNQPQHF
NA | TRBJ2-5 | TRBD1 | TRBV3-1/TRBV3-2 | TGTGCCAGCAGCCACGACCGGGACAGGGGGCAGTACCAAGAGACCCAGTACTTC | CASSHDRDRGQYQETQYF
NA | TRBJ2-1 | TRBD2 | TRBV7-8 | TGTGCCAGCAGCCCACTAGCGGTCCTCCATGGCAATGCGCAGTTCTTC | CASSPLAVLHGNAQFF
NA | TRBJ2-3 | TRBD2 | TRBV18 | TGTGCCAGCTCACCATATACTAGCGGGGCGTTAGATACGCAGTATTTT | CASSPYTSGALDTQYF
NA | TRBJ2-5 | NA | TRBV5-1 | TGCGCCAGCAGCTTGGTTCAGGGACAAGAGACCCAGTACTTC | CASSLVQGQETQYF
NA | TRBJ1-6 | NA | TRBV4-3 | TGCGCCAGCAGCCAAGCCCCACTGACAGGTTCACCCCTCCACTTT | CASSQAPLTGSPLHF
NA | TRBJ1-1 | TRBD1 | TRBV7-2 | TGTGCCAGCAGCCTATTCAGGGGGACTGAAGCTTTCTTT | CASSLFRGTEAFF
few | TRBJ1-5 | NA | TRBV9 | TGTGCCAGCAGCCCATCCCCGGGCGGGGGGAATCCTGTGGGCAATCAGCCCCAGCATTTT | CASSPSPGGGNPVGNQPQHF
NA | TRBJ2-3 | TRBD2 | TRBV9 | TGTGCCAGCACCCTCGGGCGGGGGGACACAGATACGCAGTATTTT | CASTLGRGDTDTQYF
NA | TRBJ1-2 | NA | TRBV7-2 | TGTGCCAGCAGCTCAGGGGCTAACTATGGCTACACCTTC | CASSSGANYGYTF
NA | TRBJ1-2 | NA | TRBV3-1/TRBV3-2 | TGTGCCAGCAGCCAACGCCCCTCAGGGTACTATGGCTACACCTTC | CASSQRPSGYYGYTF
NA | TRBJ2-1 | TRBD2 | TRBV9 | TGTGCCAGCAGCGTAGCAAGTAGCGGGGGGTCATCCTACAATGAGCAGTTCTTC | CASSVASSGGSSYNEQFF
NA | TRBJ1-1 | TRBD1 | TRBV4-1 | TGCGCCAGCAGCCAATCTACAGGGGCCCACACTGAAGCTTTCTTT | CASSQSTGAHTEAFF
NA | TRBJ2-3 | TRBD2 | TRBV7-2 | TGTGCCAGCAGCGGGGGGGCACTAGCGGGGTTCACAGATACGCAGTATTTT | CASSGGALAGFTDTQYF
NA | TRBJ2-7 | NA | TRBV11-2 | TGTGCCAGCAGCGAAGGGGCTAGTCACTCCTACGAGCAGTACTTC | CASSEGASHSYEQYF
once | TRBJ1-2 | TRBD1 | TRBV27 | TGTGCCAGCAGTTCCGGGACAGTGTCGGTGTCGGAAGGCTACACCTTC | CASSSGTVSVSEGYTF
once | TRBJ2-3 | TRBD1 | TRBV10-3 | TGTGCCATCAGTGAATGGGAAGGGACAGGAACAGATACGCAGTATTTT | CAISEWEGTGTDTQYF
NA | TRBJ2-3 | NA | TRBV7-2 | TGTGCCAGCAGCGGAGGCCGGGGGAACACAGATACGCAGTATTTT | CASSGGRGNTDTQYF
NA | TRBJ1-1 | TRBD1 | TRBV14 | TGTGCCAGCAGCCAGGAACAGGGGGCCGGAGACACTGAAGCTTTCTTT | CASSQEQGAGDTEAFF
NA | TRBJ2-3 | NA | TRBV6-5 | TGTGCCAGCAGACCAAGCCTTCCCTTGGATACGCAGTATTTT | CASRPSLPLDTQYF
NA | TRBJ1-5 | NA | TRBV27 | TGTGCCAGCAGTTTATCGTTCAGGCCCGTGGATCAGCCCCAGCATTTT | CASSLSFRPVDQPQHF